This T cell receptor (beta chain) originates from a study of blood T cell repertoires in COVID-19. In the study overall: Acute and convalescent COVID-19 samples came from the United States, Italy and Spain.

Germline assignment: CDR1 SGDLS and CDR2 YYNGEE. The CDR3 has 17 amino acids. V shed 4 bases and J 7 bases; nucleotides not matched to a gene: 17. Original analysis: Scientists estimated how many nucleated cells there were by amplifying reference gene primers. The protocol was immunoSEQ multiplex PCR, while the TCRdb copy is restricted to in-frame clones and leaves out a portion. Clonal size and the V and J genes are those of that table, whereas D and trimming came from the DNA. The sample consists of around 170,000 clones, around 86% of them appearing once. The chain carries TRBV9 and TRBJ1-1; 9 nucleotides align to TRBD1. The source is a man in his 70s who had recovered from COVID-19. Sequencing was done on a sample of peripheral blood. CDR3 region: CASSSRGGTGMSVEAFF. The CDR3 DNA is TGTGCCAGCAGCTCGCGTGGCGGGACAGGGATGTCCGTTGAAGCTTTCTTT.